At least ten counts were recorded for the clone carrying this T cell receptor (beta chain). Looked up from germline, CDR1 is SGHTA and CDR2 is FQGNSA. V lost 10 bases to trimming and J lost 8 bases; unmatched junction nucleotides: 15. The CDR3 length is 15 residues. This specimen comes from a study of early T cells in non-severe SARS-CoV-2 infection. TCRdb redid the calling of the 5' RACE reads with MiXCR, one entry per CDR3 protein. Among tens of thousands of distinct CDR3 sequences listed, roughly a tenth were seen once. The chain couples TRBV7-2 to TRBJ1-2, with 11 bases aligning to TRBD1. This clonotype originated in an adult who was a healthcare worker with PCR-confirmed SARS-CoV-2 infection or an uninfected control (not recorded which). The material sequenced was whole blood, taken at baseline. The CDR3, as DNA: TGTGCCACCGCTGGGGCGGACAGGGGGCATCGGGGCTACACCTTC. The encoded protein is CATAGADRGHRGYTF.